The 25 T cell receptor beta chains presented below share a single source sample, sequenced in a study of Ad26.COV2.S vaccination and SARS-CoV-2 variants. TCRdb's copy holds only in-frame clones and misses some; the assay was immunoSEQ multiplex PCR. The table shows under 550,000 clones, with more than 75% occurring only once. This sample's treatment: about 20 received Ad26.COV2.S at low or high dose, single or two shots; 5 received placebo; per-sample allocation not given. Following the first vaccine or placebo injection, samples were taken on day 63. This specimen was peripheral blood, taken in a trial of Ad26.COV2.S vaccine versus placebo. Source of these receptors: a person aged 18-65 years who received the Ad26.COV2.S COVID-19 vaccine or a placebo.

This clone has a single count. The rearrangement joins TRBV19 to TRBJ1-1; D unclear. Trimming pared 7 bases from V and 1 base from J, leaving 19 bases between. CDR1 and CDR2 (germline): LNHDA, SQIVND (reference sequence). The CDR3 covers 16 residues. CDR3: CASNGGSWARNTEAFF. As DNA, the CDR3 is TGTGCCAGTAATGGAGGGTCATGGGCCCGGAACACTGAAGCTTTCTTT.

The chain combines TRBV5-6 with TRBJ2-1; TRBD2 agrees at 7 bases. This CDR3 spans 15 amino acids. Trimming removed 0 bases from V and 3 bases from J; junction bases left unmatched: 3. Germline V CDR1 and CDR2: SGHDT, YYEEEE. This CDR3 reads CASSLEERGYNEQFF. Here the CDR3 DNA reads TGTGCCAGCAGCTTGGAGGAGCGGGGCTACAATGAGCAGTTCTTC.

This clone was observed a handful of times. This same CDR3 is encoded by further DNA sequences in the sample. This rearrangement joins TRBV29-1 to TRBJ2-7; D gene unclear. The CDR3 spans 12 residues. Deletions cut 4 bases from V and 1 base from J, with 8 bases between. Germline lookup yields CDR1 SQVTM and CDR2 ANQGSEA. DNA for the CDR3: TGCAGCGTTGTAGGATATTCCTACGAGCAGTACTTC. Its translation is CSVVGYSYEQYF.

Here the CDR3 DNA reads TGTGCCAGCAGGGGACCCGACAAAACGGAAAAACTGTTTTTT. Translated: CASRGPDKTEKLFF. The chain links TRBV2 to TRBJ1-4, with D possibly being TRBD1 (5 bases). Germline CDR1 SNHLY, CDR2 FYNNEI. The V and J ends lost 6 bases and 8 bases respectively, with 16 bases between them. This CDR3 contains 14 residues.

The CDR3 here is CASQGNNSPLHF. CDR3 coding DNA: TGTGCCAGCCAGGGGAATAATTCACCCCTCCACTTT. The chain has TRBV3-1 (or the pseudogene TRBV3-2) and TRBJ1-6; a possible D gene is TRBD1 (6 bases). Trimming removed 8 bases from V and 5 bases from J, with 7 bases in between. Per germline, CDR1 LGHDT and CDR2 YNNKEL (reference sequence). The CDR3 runs 12 residues.

The CDR3 loop reads CSVVPRVSTDTQYF. In DNA, the CDR3 is TGCAGCGTTGTCCCTCGAGTAAGCACAGATACGCAGTATTTT. The chain combines TRBV29-1 with TRBJ2-3, with D hard to call. The CDR3 contains 14 residues. The germline CDR1 and CDR2 sequences are SQVTM and ANQGSEA. Trimming removed 4 bases at V and 0 bases at J, with 11 bases between.

The rearrangement joins TRBV9 to TRBJ2-3; D is unclear. V was shortened by 3 bases and J by 6 bases, with 11 bases between the two germline ends. Germline V gene data show CDR1 as SGDLS and CDR2 as YYNGEE. This CDR3 has 13 amino acids. CDR3 sequence: CASSAAAVDTQYF. The DNA for the CDR3 is TGTGCCAGCAGCGCTGCTGCCGTGGATACGCAGTATTTT.

The J gene is TRBJ2-1, the V gene TRBV12-5; 10 bases are shared with TRBD1. In germline, CDR1 is LGHNT, CDR2 FRNRAP. Trimming cost V 6 bases and J 8 bases; bases outside gene matches: 7. The CDR3 has 14 amino acids. The chain's CDR3 is CASGTGQGVYEQFF. CDR3 bases: TGTGCTAGTGGGACCGGACAGGGGGTCTATGAGCAGTTCTTC.

The chain recombines TRBV7-9 with TRBJ2-7; maybe TRBD2 (6 bases). Trimming pared 3 bases from V and 3 bases from J, leaving 18 bases between. Germline V gene sequence: CDR1 SEHNR, CDR2 FQNEAQ (reference sequence). CDR3 size: 16 residues. In DNA, the CDR3 is TGTGCCAGCAGCTTGGTGGGCAGGCAGCGGGTCTACGAGCAGTACTTC. Protein sequence: CASSLVGRQRVYEQYF.

The V gene is TRBV6-2 or TRBV6-3, the J gene TRBJ2-2; D might be TRBD2 (6 bases). Germline V gives CDR1 MNHEY, CDR2 SVGEGT. V dropped 5 bases and J dropped 6 bases, with 19 bases sitting between them. The CDR3 has 16 amino acids. CDR3: CASSLTSPPGAGELFF. The CDR3 coding sequence is TGTGCCAGCAGTCTCACCTCCCCTCCGGGGGCCGGGGAGCTGTTTTTT.

J is TRBJ2-7 and V is TRBV6-4; possible D gene TRBD2, 7 bases. Germline CDR1 MRHNA, CDR2 SNTAGT. V lost 8 bases and J 0 bases, leaving 8 bases between the germline ends. The CDR3 has 12 amino acids. CDR3 residues: CASAGASYEQYF. The CDR3 nucleotides are TGTGCCAGCGCGGGGGCCTCCTACGAGCAGTACTTC.

The chain has TRBV11-1 and TRBJ2-7; maybe TRBD2 (6 bases). The CDR3 contains 14 residues. Germline V gives CDR1 SGHAT, CDR2 FQDESV (reference sequence). V was trimmed by 8 bases and J by 2 bases, leaving 16 bases between them. The CDR3 spells CASGGGTITYEQYF. In DNA, the CDR3 is TGTGCCAGCGGCGGAGGGACGATAACCTACGAGCAGTACTTC.

This chain uses TRBV18 with TRBJ1-1, with a weak D call TRBD1 (5 bases). From germline, CDR1 is KGHSH and CDR2 LQKENI. This CDR3 comprises 14 residues. With 0 bases removed from V and 3 bases from J, the gap between germline ends came to 8 bases. CDR3 sequence reads: CASSPPARDTEAFF. In DNA, the CDR3 is TGTGCCAGCTCACCACCGGCCAGGGACACTGAAGCTTTCTTT.

V and J are TRBV9 and TRBJ1-1; 9 bases are shared with TRBD1. Germline V gives CDR1 SGDLS, CDR2 YYNGEE. The ends lost 1 base at V and 8 bases at J; junction bases unmatched: 3. The CDR3 extends over 13 amino acids. The CDR3 here is CASSVKGQGEAFF. In DNA form, the CDR3 reads TGTGCCAGCAGCGTAAAGGGACAGGGAGAAGCTTTCTTT. The variable domain in full, completed from reference TRBV9 and TRBJ1-1, reads DSGVTQTPKHLITATGQRVTLRCSPRSGDLSVYWYQQSLDQGLQFLIQYYNGEERAKGNILERFSAQQFPDLHSELNLSSLELGDSALYFCASSVKGQGEAFFGQGTRLTVV.

The rearrangement links TRBV7-9 to TRBJ2-2, with 8 bases aligning to TRBD1. This CDR3 comprises 16 residues. The V and J ends lost 5 bases and 8 bases, in that order; junction bases with no gene match: 13. Germline V gene data show CDR1 as SEHNR and CDR2 as FQNEAQ (reference sequence). DNA of the CDR3: TGTGCCAGCAGCCGGCTTGGACAGGGAGTCGAAGGGGAGCTGTTTTTT. Residues: CASSRLGQGVEGELFF.

This chain connects TRBV7-2 to TRBJ2-7, with 9 bases fitting TRBD1. The germline CDR1 and CDR2 sequences are SGHTA and FQGNSA. This CDR3 has 13 amino acids. The ends lost 9 bases at V and 6 bases at J; junction bases unmatched: 9. This CDR3 is CASRPGTGLEQYF. CDR3 in DNA: TGTGCCAGTCGTCCCGGGACAGGGCTCGAGCAGTACTTC.

The chain has TRBV7-9 and TRBJ1-2; 11 bases align to TRBD1. Trimming removed 4 bases from V and 6 bases from J; junction bases left unmatched: 4. The CDR3 has 14 amino acids. Per the germline V gene, CDR1 is SEHNR and CDR2 is FQNEAQ (reference sequence). CDR3 sequence reads: CASSSRTGGHGYTF. CDR3 DNA sequence: TGTGCCAGCAGCTCTAGGACAGGGGGCCATGGCTACACCTTC.

The J gene is TRBJ1-2, the V gene TRBV28; maybe TRBD1 (5 bases). This CDR3 is 14 amino acids long. V was shortened by 5 bases and J by 5 bases, with 15 bases between the two germline ends. Germline CDR1 reads MDHEN; CDR2 reads SYDVKM. CDR3 sequence (DNA): TGTGCCAGCAGTGGGGGAGGGATCGTTTATGGCTACACCTTC. Translated, it gives CASSGGGIVYGYTF.

This chain links TRBV6-2 or TRBV6-3 with TRBJ2-1; a possible D gene is TRBD1 (5 bases). Looked up from germline, CDR1 is MNHEY and CDR2 is SVGEGT. Deletions cut 7 bases from V and 8 bases from J, with 15 bases between. CDR3 size: 13 residues. The CDR3 DNA reads as TGTGCCAGCACCCCCCTTAGGGGCTATGAGCAGTTCTTC. It specifies CASTPLRGYEQFF.

This chain connects TRBV6-5 to TRBJ1-4, with D possibly matching TRBD1 (5 bases). This CDR3 comprises 16 residues. Looked up from germline, CDR1 is MNHEY and CDR2 is SVGAGI. Trimming stripped 2 bases from V and 0 bases from J, with 10 bases between. The CDR3 DNA sequence: TGTGCCAGCAGTTACGGGAGGGGTTCAACTAATGAAAAACTGTTTTTT. This translates into CASSYGRGSTNEKLFF.

The chain joins TRBV10-2 to TRBJ2-5; TRBD1 agrees at 10 bases. The CDR3 has 17 residues. V lost 7 bases to trimming and J lost 4 bases; unmatched junction nucleotides: 15. The germline V gene encodes CDR1 WSHSY and CDR2 SAAADI. The CDR3: CASTQTGGVGTGETQYF. CDR3 DNA: TGCGCCAGCACCCAGACAGGGGGCGTCGGAACCGGAGAGACCCAGTACTTC.

The gene calls are TRBV11-3 and TRBJ2-2; no clear D gene. CDR1 SGHNT and CDR2 YENEEA come from the germline V gene. Trimming took 4 bases from V and 1 from J, leaving 7 bases between them. CDR3 size: 14 residues. The CDR3 sequence: CASSSGWNTGELFF. In DNA, the CDR3 is TGTGCCAGCAGCTCCGGTTGGAACACCGGGGAGCTGTTTTTT.

The CDR3 region has the DNA TGTGCCAGCAGCCGTGACCCCGCAGGGGCCCAGTACTTC. This translates into CASSRDPAGAQYF. This chain links TRBV11-3 with TRBJ2-5, with D perhaps matching TRBD1 (6 bases). The ends were cut back, 5 bases at V and 9 bases at J, with 16 bases in the middle. Germline loops: CDR1 SGHNT, CDR2 YENEEA. This CDR3 comprises 13 residues.

The V and J genes are TRBV3-1 (or the pseudogene TRBV3-2) and TRBJ2-1, with D perhaps TRBD1 (5 bases). Trimming removed 1 base from V and 3 bases from J, with 7 bases in between. This CDR3 has 14 amino acids. CDR1 and CDR2 (germline): LGHDT, YNNKEL (reference sequence). CDR3 sequence reads: CASSQVTGYNEQFF. In DNA, the CDR3 is TGTGCCAGCAGCCAAGTAACAGGCTACAATGAGCAGTTCTTC.

The chain is built from TRBV4-3 and TRBJ1-2; D not resolved. CDR1 is LGHNA and CDR2 is YSLEER in the germline V gene. This CDR3 region has 14 residues. V lost 6 bases and J lost 2, with 13 bases in between. The CDR3 region is CASSPSAANYGYTF. The CDR3 DNA is TGCGCCAGCAGTCCCAGTGCGGCGAACTATGGCTACACCTTC.